The next 13 T cell receptor beta chains were all read from a single sample in a study of T cell clonality in common variable immunodeficiency. Findings and caveats of the study: Fewer deletions and N-nucleotide insertions were reportedly seen in common variable immunodeficiency TCR beta sequences.

Libraries were prepared by immunoSEQ multiplex PCR; TCRdb keeps only in-frame clonotypes and omits some of them. The sample presents 30,000 to 40,000 clones, none singletons. The antigens of these receptors remain unknown. Sequencing used peripheral blood mononuclear cells. These receptors all stem from a human donor with common variable immunodeficiency.

This clone was seen many times. The CDR3 is cut off 3 residues early in the read; its end comes from the germline J gene. This rearrangement joins TRBV7-3 to TRBJ2-3, with D perhaps TRBD1 (6 bases). The CDR3 is 12 amino acids. Trimming left V 5 bases short and J 6 bases short, with 9 bases between. Germline CDR1 and CDR2: SGHTA and FQGTGA. CDR3 DNA (partial): TGTGCCAGCAGCCAAACAGGGGATACG. Translating gives CASSQTGDT. The entire CDR3 is CASSQTGDTQYF. The full variable domain, rest sourced from reference TRBV7-3 and TRBJ2-3, is GAGVSQTPSNKVTEKGKYVELRCDPISGHTALYWYRQSLGQGPEFLIYFQGTGAADDSGLPNDRFFAVRPEGSVSTLKIQRTERGDSAVYLCASSQTGDTQYFGPGTRLTVL.

This clone was seen ten or more times. The sequenced fragment ends 3 residues before the CDR3 boundary, so the rest is inferred from the germline J gene. The rearrangement links TRBV20-1 to TRBJ2-2; tentatively, D is TRBD1 (6 bases). V lost 3 bases, J lost 8 bases, and 7 bases lay in between. This CDR3 has 11 amino acids. Germline-derived CDR1 and CDR2 are DFQATT and SNEGSKA (reference sequence). CDR3 region: CSASQGGELFF. Incomplete CDR3 DNA: TGCAGTGCTAGCCAGGGGGGGGAG.

Details on this clone: Coverage ceases 3 residues before the CDR3 finishes, and the germline J gene fills in the end. The rearrangement uses TRBV7-9 and TRBJ2-7; 13 bases match TRBD2. The CDR3 has 15 residues. Trimming removed 5 bases from V and 5 bases from J; junction bases left unmatched: 6. The germline V gene has CDR1 SEHNR and CDR2 FQNEAQ (reference sequence). CDR3 in amino acids: CASSPGLAGVHEQYF. The DNA read from the CDR3 is TGTGCCAGCAGCCCCGGACTAGCGGGAGTCCACGAG.

Many counts were recorded for this clone. From the germline J gene comes the end of the CDR3, since the read stops 3 residues before it. The chain joins TRBV7-8 to TRBJ2-1, with TRBD2 matching 9 bases. The CDR3 extends over 15 amino acids. Trimming cost V 3 bases and J 5 bases; bases outside gene matches: 5. The germline CDR1 and CDR2 sequences are SGHVS and FQNEAQ. The CDR3 sequence: CASSFLLAGHNEQFF. The CDR3 DNA, read in part, is TGTGCCAGCAGCTTTCTACTAGCGGGCCACAATGAG.

This clone has a handful of counts. The CDR3 end lies 3 residues beyond the end of the read and is filled in from the germline J gene. The gene calls are TRBV18 and TRBJ1-1; no clear D. V lost 2 bases, J lost 2 bases, and 9 bases lay in between. Germline V CDR1 and CDR2: KGHSH, LQKENI. This CDR3 is built from 14 residues. The CDR3 DNA, read in part, is TGTGCCAGCTCACCAGGCAGGCATAACACTGAA. It specifies CASSPGRHNTE. The full CDR3 is CASSPGRHNTEAFF.

This clone has a count of ten or more. The CDR3 end falls 3 residues outside the read, so it is completed with the germline J gene. The V gene is TRBV20-1, the J gene TRBJ2-7; 7 nucleotides agree with TRBD1. J gave up 3 bases and V 4 bases, and 3 bases lay outside the gene matches. This CDR3 is built from 12 residues. The V gene's germline CDR1 is DFQATT and CDR2 SNEGSKA (reference sequence). CDR3 sequence: CSANRDSYEQYF. The CDR3 DNA, read in part, is TGCAGTGCTAACCGGGACAGCTACGAG.

There are a few counts of this clone. With the read ending 3 residues before the CDR3 end, the germline J gene is used to fill in that end. The chain uses TRBV7-2 and TRBJ2-1; D gene ambiguous. V was shortened by 2 bases and J by 7 bases, with 12 bases between the two germline ends. The germline CDR1 and CDR2 sequences are SGHTA and FQGNSA. The length of the CDR3 is 14 residues. CDR3 residues: CASSLWSHTNEQFF. Partial CDR3 DNA: TGTGCCAGCAGCTTATGGTCTCACACAAATGAG.

This clone appeared many times. The sequence runs out 3 residues before the end of the CDR3; the remainder is reconstructed from the germline J gene. The chain joins TRBV6-2 or TRBV6-3 to TRBJ1-5; 8 bases fit TRBD1. Germline lookup yields CDR1 MNHEY and CDR2 SVGEGT. This CDR3 is 16 amino acids long. V shed 6 bases and J 2 bases; nucleotides not matched to a gene: 9. The DNA read from the CDR3 is TGTGCCAGCAGACACCCCGGGACAGGAGGCAATCAGCCC. Protein: CASRHPGTGGNQP. The CDR3 in full is CASRHPGTGGNQPQHF.

This clone appeared a few times. The read gets to within 3 residues of the CDR3 end, and the germline J gene fills in the rest. V gene TRBV19 combines with J gene TRBJ1-1; 9 nucleotides agree with TRBD1. Trimming removed 6 bases from V and 2 bases from J; junction bases left unmatched: 7. The length of the CDR3 is 15 residues. From germline, CDR1 is LNHDA and CDR2 SQIVND (reference sequence). The DNA read from the CDR3 is TGTGCCAGTAGCAACCGGGACAGGGCCAACACTGAA. The encoded protein is CASSNRDRANTE. The full-length CDR3 reads as CASSNRDRANTEAFF.

This clone was seen ten or more times. The read stops 3 residues short of the end of the CDR3; the missing end is completed from the germline J gene. The chain couples TRBV7-3 to TRBJ2-2, with 8 bases that match TRBD2. V trimming: 1 base; J trimming: 5 bases; junction bases outside the gene matches: 6. The CDR3 length is 16 residues. CDR1 and CDR2 from the germline V gene are SGHTA and FQGTGA. The CDR3 is CASSLMSGRGTGELFF. CDR3 bases read: TGTGCCAGCAGCTTAATGTCCGGGAGGGGAACCGGGGAG.

This clone was counted ten times or more. From the germline J gene comes the end of the CDR3, since the read stops 3 residues before it. The chain recombines TRBV7-9 with TRBJ1-1, with 8 bases matching TRBD1. This CDR3 contains 13 residues. Germline V lookup: CDR1 SEHNR, CDR2 FQNEAQ (reference sequence). The junction had 1 base not matched to a gene; V was cut back by 5 bases and J by 2 bases. The CDR3 reads CASSGQGNTEAFF. The part of the CDR3 DNA that was read is TGTGCCAGCAGCGGACAGGGAAACACTGAA.

About this clone itself: A far larger clone lies a single base away; this is likely a read error. Read coverage stops 3 residues before the CDR3 terminus; the germline J gene supplies the remainder. The rearrangement uses TRBV7-9 and TRBJ2-1; D perhaps matches TRBD1 (5 bases). Looked up from germline, CDR1 is SEHNR and CDR2 is FQNEAQ (reference sequence). CDR3 length: 14 amino acids. CDR3 residues: CPSSLEQGRDEQFF. CDR3 DNA (partial): TGTCCCAGCAGCTTAGAGCAGGGTCGCGATGAG. The variable domain in full, with the rest retrieved from reference TRBV7-9 and TRBJ2-1, is DTGVSQNPRHKITKRGQNVTFRCDPISEHNRLYWYRQTLGQGPEFLTYFQNEAQLEKSRLLSDRFSAERPKGSFSTLEIQRTEQGDSAMYLCPSSLEQGRDEQFFGPGTRLTVL.

There are a few counts of this clone. The read terminates 3 residues before the CDR3 end, so the remaining end is supplied by the germline J gene. The gene calls are TRBV2 and TRBJ2-3; D is unclear. Germline lookup yields CDR1 SNHLY and CDR2 FYNNEI. V was shortened by 6 bases and J by 4 bases, with 5 bases between the two germline ends. The CDR3 sequence is 11 residues long. CDR3 DNA (partial): TGTGCCAGCAGACAGTCAGATACG. This translates into CASRQSDT. The full CDR3 protein is CASRQSDTQYF.